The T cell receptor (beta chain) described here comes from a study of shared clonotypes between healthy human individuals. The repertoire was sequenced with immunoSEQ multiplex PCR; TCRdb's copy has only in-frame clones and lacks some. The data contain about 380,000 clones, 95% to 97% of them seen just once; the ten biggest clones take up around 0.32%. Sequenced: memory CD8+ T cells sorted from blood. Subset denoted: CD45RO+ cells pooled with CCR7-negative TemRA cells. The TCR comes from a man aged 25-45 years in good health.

The CDR3 nucleotides read TGCAGCGTAGCTAAGGGGGAGCAGTTCTTC. Its protein is CSVAKGEQFF. J is TRBJ2-1 and V is TRBV29-1, with D maybe TRBD1 (5 bases). In germline, CDR1 is SQVTM, CDR2 ANQGSEA. The V gene lost 6 bases and the J gene lost 10 bases, with 10 bases spanning the gap. The CDR3 contains 10 residues.